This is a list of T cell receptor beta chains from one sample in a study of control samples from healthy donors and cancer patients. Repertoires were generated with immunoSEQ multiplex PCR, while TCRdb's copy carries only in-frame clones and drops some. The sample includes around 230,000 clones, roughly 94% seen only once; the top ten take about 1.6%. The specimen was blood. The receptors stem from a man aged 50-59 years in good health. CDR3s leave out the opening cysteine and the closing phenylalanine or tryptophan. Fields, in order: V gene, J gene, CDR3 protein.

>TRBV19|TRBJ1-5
ASSIKGGRQPQH
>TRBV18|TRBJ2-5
ASSPETQY
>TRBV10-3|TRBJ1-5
ASTTGDSNQPQH
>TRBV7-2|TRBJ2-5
ASSSGAGGETQY
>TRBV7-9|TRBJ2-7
ASGDGGWESYEQY
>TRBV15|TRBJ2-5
ATSRGPSGGEETQY
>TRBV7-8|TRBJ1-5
ASSLAGPINQPQH
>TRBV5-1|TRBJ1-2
ASSLQGQDYGYT
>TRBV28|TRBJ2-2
ASRTPGTGRGGTGELF
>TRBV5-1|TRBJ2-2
ASSLGDVRSYTGELF
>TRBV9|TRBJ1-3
ASSLMAGGSGNTIY
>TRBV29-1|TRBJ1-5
SVALGTGNNQPQH
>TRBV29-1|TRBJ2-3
SVVSSSTDTQY
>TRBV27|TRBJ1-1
ASSNLWGRTEAF
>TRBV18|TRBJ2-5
ASSPRRGDQETQY
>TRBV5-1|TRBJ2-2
ASTLGARTNTGELF
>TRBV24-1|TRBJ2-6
ATSDPGAGGANVLT
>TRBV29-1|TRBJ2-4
SVAEGENIQY
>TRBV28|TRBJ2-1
ASSSGAQGIYEQF
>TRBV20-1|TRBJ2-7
SAGIENEQY
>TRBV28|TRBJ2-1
ASRLGGVEQF